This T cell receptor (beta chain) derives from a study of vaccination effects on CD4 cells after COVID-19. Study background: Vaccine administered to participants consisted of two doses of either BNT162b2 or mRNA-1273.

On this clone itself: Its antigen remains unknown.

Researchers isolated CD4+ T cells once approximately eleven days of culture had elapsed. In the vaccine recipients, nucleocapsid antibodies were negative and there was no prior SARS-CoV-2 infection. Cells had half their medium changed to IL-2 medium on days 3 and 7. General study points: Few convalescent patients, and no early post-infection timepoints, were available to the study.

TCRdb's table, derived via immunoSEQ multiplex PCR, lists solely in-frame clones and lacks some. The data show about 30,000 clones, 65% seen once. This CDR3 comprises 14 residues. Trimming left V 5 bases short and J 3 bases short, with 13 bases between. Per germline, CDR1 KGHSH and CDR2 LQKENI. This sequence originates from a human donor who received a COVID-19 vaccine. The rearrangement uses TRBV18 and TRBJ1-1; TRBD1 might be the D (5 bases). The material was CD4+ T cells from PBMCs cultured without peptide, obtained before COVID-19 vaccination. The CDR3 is CASSFAEQDTEAFF. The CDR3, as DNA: TGTGCCAGCTCATTCGCGGAACAGGACACTGAAGCTTTCTTT.